These T cell receptor beta chains were read from a single sample in a study of T cells in Graves' hyperthyroidism and ophthalmopathy. From the multiplex PCR reads, TCRdb called clonotypes with MiXCR, one entry per CDR3 protein. Of 700,000 to 850,000 distinct CDR3 sequences in the sample, just over 35% were seen once. The specimen sequenced was blood. The source of these receptors is a woman between 40 and 50 years old with Graves' hyperthyroidism. The CDR3 runs from the conserved cysteine through the conserved F or W.

v_gene	j_gene	CDR3aa
TRBV19	TRBJ2-7	CASSSLPGQGETYEQYF
TRBV7-9	TRBJ1-6	CASSFRQGVDSPLHF
TRBV2	TRBJ1-3	CASRQDSGNTIYF
TRBV7-2	TRBJ1-5	CASSPFRVSGNQPQHF
TRBV7-7	TRBJ2-6	CASSPTSGANVLTF
TRBV9	TRBJ1-3	CASSVEGGGTGNTIHF
TRBV4-3	TRBJ2-2	CASSQGTGEAGELFF
TRBV29-1	TRBJ1-1	CSDSTGPAFF
TRBV19	TRBJ1-1	CASRTTFEAFF
TRBV5-4	TRBJ1-4	CASSQDDHREKLFF
TRBV13	TRBJ1-4	CASSLEAGSEKLFF
TRBV29-1	TRBJ2-7	CSVEDDRTYEQYF
TRBV6-6	TRBJ1-1	CASTPWNTEAFF
TRBV6-5	TRBJ2-5	CASILVGRGRGETQYF
TRBV19	TRBJ2-2	CASSLSQGQDNTGELFF
TRBV12-3/TRBV12-4	TRBJ1-4	CASSLGGHNEKLFF
TRBV10-1	TRBJ2-5	CASSRLVGPEETQYF
TRBV5-1	TRBJ1-3	CASSPGTLPGHTIYF
TRBV29-1	TRBJ2-6	CSGQAAGANVLTF
TRBV9	TRBJ2-7	CASSAQGAIGYGEQYF
TRBV29-1	TRBJ2-1	CSVDRDNEQFF
TRBV25-1	TRBJ1-1	CASSEYGAGSEAFF
TRBV15	TRBJ2-3	CATSRTRLAGGSTDTQYF
TRBV24-1	TRBJ1-2	CATSETEQGYTF
TRBV6-5	TRBJ1-1	CASSYSVGGGVAEAFF
TRBV10-3	TRBJ2-2	CAISESGGELFF
TRBV7-2	TRBJ2-2	CASSIGYRAGELFF
TRBV25-1	TRBJ2-7	CAPGYGGREQYF
TRBV19	TRBJ2-7	CASRPGQGSYEQYF
TRBV19	TRBJ1-4	CASSTLRGDEKLFF
TRBV20-1	TRBJ2-5	CSARTSLQETQYF